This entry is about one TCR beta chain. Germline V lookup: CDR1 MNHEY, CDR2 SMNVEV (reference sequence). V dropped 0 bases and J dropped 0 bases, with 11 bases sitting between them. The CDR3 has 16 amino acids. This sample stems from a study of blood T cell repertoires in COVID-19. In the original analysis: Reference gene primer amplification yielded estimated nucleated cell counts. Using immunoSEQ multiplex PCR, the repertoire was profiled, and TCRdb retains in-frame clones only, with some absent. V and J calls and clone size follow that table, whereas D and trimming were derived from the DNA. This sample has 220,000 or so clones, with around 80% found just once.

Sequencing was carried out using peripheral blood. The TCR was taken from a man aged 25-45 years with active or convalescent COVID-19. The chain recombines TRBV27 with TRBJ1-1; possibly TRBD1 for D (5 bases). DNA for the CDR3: TGTGCCAGCAGTTTATCAAGCCCAGGGTTGAACACTGAAGCTTTCTTT. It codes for CASSLSSPGLNTEAFF.